The clone carrying this TCR beta chain was counted many times. The antigen is undetermined. This sample stems from a study of early T cells in non-severe SARS-CoV-2 infection. Study details: Sequencing of bulk RNA from unsorted whole blood was done, without chain pairing. Findings of the study overall: Sequences matched to VDJdb favored anti-spike CD8 responses, while private and CD4 specificities were missed.

Each cDNA molecule carried a unique molecular identifier. MiXCR was run by TCRdb on the 5' RACE reads, yielding one entry per CDR3 protein. The sample lists about 35,000 distinct CDR3 sequences, roughly 5.7% seen once, with approximately 5% in the top ten. Trimming removed 2 bases at V and 5 bases at J, with 6 bases between. Germline lookup yields CDR1 SEHNR and CDR2 FQNEAQ (reference sequence). CDR3 length: 13 residues. Sequenced material: whole blood. This chain joins TRBV7-9 and TRBJ1-4; D is uncertain. The source is an adult who was a healthcare worker with PCR-confirmed SARS-CoV-2 infection or an uninfected control (not recorded which). The CDR3 DNA reads as TGTGCCAGCAGCTTAAGAGGGAATGAAAAACTGTTTTTT. Translated: CASSLRGNEKLFF.